A selection of T cell receptor beta chains follows, all from one sample in a study of beta chain features in type 1 diabetes. Method: immunoSEQ multiplex PCR; TCRdb's copy keeps in-frame clones and lacks some. Of fewer than 900,000 clones in the sample, about 17% are singletons; the top ten hold about 0.025%. The sequenced sample consisted of naive CD4+ T cells from blood. Receptor source: a woman between 18 and 29 years old in good health. The CDR3 runs from the conserved cysteine through the conserved F or W. The order of the fields is J gene, D gene, V gene, clone size, CDR3 protein, CDR3 DNA. D genes are given only for firm matches. Clone sizes are given selectively: once, few, many, or a class where the clone is expanded.

j_call: TRBJ2-5; d_call: TRBD2; v_call: TRBV5-1; clone_size: .; cdr3_aa: CASSGLAGQETQYF; cdr3_nt: TGCGCCAGCAGCGGCCTAGCGGGACAAGAGACCCAGTACTTC
j_call: TRBJ1-4; d_call: .; v_call: TRBV15; clone_size: few; cdr3_aa: CATSREIGGKGEKLFF; cdr3_nt: TGTGCCACCAGCAGAGAGATTGGGGGAAAGGGTGAAAAACTGTTTTTT
j_call: TRBJ2-5; d_call: TRBD2; v_call: TRBV5-1; clone_size: .; cdr3_aa: CASSLGTSGSETQYF; cdr3_nt: TGCGCCAGCAGCTTGGGGACTAGCGGGAGTGAGACCCAGTACTTC
j_call: TRBJ2-7; d_call: TRBD2; v_call: TRBV7-2; clone_size: .; cdr3_aa: CASSSTLAGVREQYF; cdr3_nt: TGTGCCAGCAGCTCCACCCTAGCGGGAGTTCGCGAGCAGTACTTC
j_call: TRBJ2-1; d_call: TRBD2; v_call: TRBV5-6; clone_size: .; cdr3_aa: CASSLRTSGNEQFF; cdr3_nt: TGTGCCAGCAGCTTAAGGACTAGCGGCAATGAGCAGTTCTTC
j_call: TRBJ2-3; d_call: TRBD2; v_call: TRBV4-1; clone_size: few; cdr3_aa: CASSQRLASTDTQYF; cdr3_nt: TGCGCCAGCAGCCAGAGACTAGCTTCGACAGATACGCAGTATTTT
j_call: TRBJ2-5; d_call: .; v_call: TRBV7-9; clone_size: few; cdr3_aa: CASSPTVRAEQETQYF; cdr3_nt: TGTGCCAGCAGTCCCACGGTTCGCGCCGAACAAGAGACCCAGTACTTC
j_call: TRBJ2-7; d_call: TRBD2; v_call: TRBV6-6; clone_size: .; cdr3_aa: CASSFTTSSYTYEQYF; cdr3_nt: TGTGCCAGCAGTTTTACGACTAGCTCCTATACCTACGAGCAGTACTTC
j_call: TRBJ2-3; d_call: TRBD2; v_call: TRBV4-2; clone_size: .; cdr3_aa: CASSQEERGAGGNTQYF; cdr3_nt: TGTGCCAGCAGCCAAGAGGAACGCGGTGCGGGGGGAAATACGCAGTATTTT
j_call: TRBJ2-7; d_call: TRBD1; v_call: TRBV7-9; clone_size: .; cdr3_aa: CASSLGQGAGQYF; cdr3_nt: TGTGCCAGCAGCTTAGGACAGGGGGCAGGGCAGTACTTC
j_call: TRBJ2-1; d_call: .; v_call: TRBV19; clone_size: .; cdr3_aa: CASSRRETGWFNEQFF; cdr3_nt: TGTGCCAGTAGTCGACGGGAGACAGGGTGGTTTAATGAGCAGTTCTTC
j_call: TRBJ1-1; d_call: .; v_call: TRBV18; clone_size: few; cdr3_aa: CASSQGENTEAFF; cdr3_nt: TGTGCCAGCTCACAGGGGGAAAACACTGAAGCTTTCTTT
j_call: TRBJ2-7; d_call: TRBD2; v_call: TRBV9; clone_size: .; cdr3_aa: CASSEGLAGGTYEQYF; cdr3_nt: TGTGCCAGCAGCGAAGGACTAGCGGGAGGGACCTACGAGCAGTACTTC
j_call: TRBJ2-3; d_call: TRBD2; v_call: TRBV12-5; clone_size: few; cdr3_aa: CASGLGLAGGTDTQYF; cdr3_nt: TGTGCTAGTGGTTTGGGACTAGCGGGAGGGACAGATACGCAGTATTTT
j_call: TRBJ2-3; d_call: TRBD2; v_call: TRBV29-1; clone_size: few; cdr3_aa: CSVGQVAGGRNTQYF; cdr3_nt: TGCAGCGTTGGACAGGTAGCGGGCGGGAGGAATACGCAGTATTTT
j_call: TRBJ2-7; d_call: .; v_call: TRBV4-2; clone_size: .; cdr3_aa: CASSQELDITYEQYF; cdr3_nt: TGTGCCAGCAGCCAAGAATTGGACATAACCTACGAGCAGTACTTC
j_call: TRBJ2-1; d_call: TRBD1; v_call: TRBV7-3; clone_size: .; cdr3_aa: CASSSGTGLYNEQFF; cdr3_nt: TGTGCCAGCAGCTCCGGGACAGGGTTGTACAATGAGCAGTTCTTC
j_call: TRBJ1-4; d_call: .; v_call: TRBV19; clone_size: few; cdr3_aa: CASRPGAATNEKLFF; cdr3_nt: TGTGCCAGTAGACCGGGCGCGGCAACTAATGAAAAACTGTTTTTT
j_call: TRBJ1-4; d_call: .; v_call: TRBV11-2; clone_size: .; cdr3_aa: CASSLALGGDNEKLFF; cdr3_nt: TGTGCCAGCAGCTTAGCGCTGGGGGGCGATAATGAAAAACTGTTTTTT
j_call: TRBJ2-7; d_call: .; v_call: TRBV4-3; clone_size: few; cdr3_aa: CASSQAITGVYEQYF; cdr3_nt: TGCGCCAGCAGCCAAGCGATTACAGGTGTCTACGAGCAGTACTTC
j_call: TRBJ1-5; d_call: TRBD1; v_call: TRBV4-2; clone_size: few; cdr3_aa: CASSPHRGSQPQHF; cdr3_nt: TGTGCCAGCAGCCCACACAGGGGTAGTCAGCCCCAGCATTTT
j_call: TRBJ2-3; d_call: .; v_call: TRBV2; clone_size: few; cdr3_aa: CASSPRAHADTQYF; cdr3_nt: TGTGCCAGCAGTCCACGGGCGCACGCAGATACGCAGTATTTT
j_call: TRBJ1-5; d_call: .; v_call: TRBV6-6; clone_size: .; cdr3_aa: CASSEVHMPQHF; cdr3_nt: TGTGCCAGCAGCGAGGTCCACATGCCCCAGCATTTT
j_call: TRBJ2-1; d_call: .; v_call: TRBV6-1; clone_size: .; cdr3_aa: CASSFPWNEQFF; cdr3_nt: TGTGCCAGCAGTTTTCCGTGGAATGAGCAGTTCTTC
j_call: TRBJ1-5; d_call: .; v_call: TRBV15; clone_size: .; cdr3_aa: CATSRVPAPRYQPQHF; cdr3_nt: TGTGCCACCAGCAGAGTCCCGGCCCCTCGGTACCAGCCCCAGCATTTT
j_call: TRBJ2-7; d_call: .; v_call: TRBV10-3; clone_size: .; cdr3_aa: CAIRSGSLYEQYF; cdr3_nt: TGTGCCATCAGGTCCGGGAGCCTCTACGAGCAGTACTTC
j_call: TRBJ2-5; d_call: TRBD2; v_call: TRBV19; clone_size: .; cdr3_aa: CASSMGLGWIQETQYF; cdr3_nt: TGTGCCAGTAGTATGGGACTAGGGTGGATCCAAGAGACCCAGTACTTC
j_call: TRBJ2-3; d_call: .; v_call: TRBV28; clone_size: few; cdr3_aa: CASRVTDTQYF; cdr3_nt: TGTGCCAGCAGGGTGACAGATACGCAGTATTTT
j_call: TRBJ2-2; d_call: TRBD2; v_call: TRBV2; clone_size: .; cdr3_aa: CASKVEREATGELFF; cdr3_nt: TGTGCCAGCAAGGTGGAGCGGGAGGCGACCGGGGAGCTGTTTTTT
j_call: TRBJ2-1; d_call: TRBD2; v_call: TRBV2; clone_size: few; cdr3_aa: CASRLPGLAADRLNNEQFF; cdr3_nt: TGTGCCAGCAGGCTCCCAGGACTAGCCGCTGACAGACTTAACAATGAGCAGTTCTTC
j_call: TRBJ2-3; d_call: .; v_call: TRBV7-9; clone_size: few; cdr3_aa: CASRDSYTDTQYF; cdr3_nt: TGTGCCAGCAGGGACAGTTACACAGATACGCAGTATTTT
j_call: TRBJ2-3; d_call: .; v_call: TRBV5-1; clone_size: .; cdr3_aa: CASSKPDDWSTDTQYF; cdr3_nt: TGCGCCAGCAGCAAACCAGACGATTGGAGCACAGATACGCAGTATTTT
j_call: TRBJ2-7; d_call: TRBD1; v_call: TRBV14; clone_size: few; cdr3_aa: CASSQARQGKSSYEQYF; cdr3_nt: TGTGCCAGCAGCCAAGCCCGACAGGGGAAAAGCTCCTACGAGCAGTACTTC
j_call: TRBJ2-1; d_call: .; v_call: TRBV2; clone_size: .; cdr3_aa: CASTIAGNEQFF; cdr3_nt: TGTGCCAGCACGATTGCCGGAAATGAGCAGTTCTTC
j_call: TRBJ2-3; d_call: TRBD2; v_call: TRBV28; clone_size: few; cdr3_aa: CASSPPSGRTDTQYF; cdr3_nt: TGTGCCAGCAGTCCCCCTAGCGGTCGCACAGATACGCAGTATTTT
j_call: TRBJ2-5; d_call: TRBD2; v_call: TRBV7-2; clone_size: .; cdr3_aa: CASSPAFSGRARWETQYF; cdr3_nt: TGTGCCAGCAGCCCCGCCTTTAGCGGGAGGGCCCGGTGGGAGACCCAGTACTTC
j_call: TRBJ2-3; d_call: .; v_call: TRBV7-9; clone_size: .; cdr3_aa: CASTLGEVPDTQYF; cdr3_nt: TGTGCCAGCACCTTAGGGGAGGTCCCAGATACGCAGTATTTT
j_call: TRBJ2-3; d_call: TRBD2; v_call: TRBV9; clone_size: few; cdr3_aa: CASSVGLAGATDTQYF; cdr3_nt: TGTGCCAGCAGCGTAGGACTAGCGGGAGCAACAGATACGCAGTATTTT
j_call: TRBJ2-1; d_call: .; v_call: TRBV7-9; clone_size: .; cdr3_aa: CASSPGNEQFF; cdr3_nt: TGTGCCAGCAGCCCCGGGAATGAGCAGTTCTTC
j_call: TRBJ1-2; d_call: .; v_call: TRBV10-3; clone_size: .; cdr3_aa: CAISQPDTSGYTF; cdr3_nt: TGTGCCATCAGCCAGCCAGATACCTCTGGCTACACCTTC
j_call: TRBJ1-1; d_call: .; v_call: TRBV2; clone_size: few; cdr3_aa: CASSVFQDTEAFF; cdr3_nt: TGTGCCAGCAGTGTTTTCCAGGATACTGAAGCTTTCTTT
j_call: TRBJ1-2; d_call: .; v_call: TRBV28; clone_size: .; cdr3_aa: CASSYVSPYGYTF; cdr3_nt: TGTGCCAGCAGTTACGTGTCTCCCTATGGCTACACCTTC
j_call: TRBJ2-5; d_call: TRBD2; v_call: TRBV5-4; clone_size: .; cdr3_aa: CASSSPEKLAGGPRETQYF; cdr3_nt: TGTGCCAGCAGCTCCCCGGAGAAATTAGCGGGAGGGCCTCGGGAGACCCAGTACTTC
j_call: TRBJ2-1; d_call: .; v_call: TRBV6-6; clone_size: few; cdr3_aa: CASSYSNQRGSEQFF; cdr3_nt: TGTGCCAGCAGTTACTCAAACCAGAGGGGGAGTGAGCAGTTCTTC
j_call: TRBJ2-1; d_call: TRBD2; v_call: TRBV11-2; clone_size: .; cdr3_aa: CASSRLASRSNEQFF; cdr3_nt: TGTGCCAGCAGCCGACTAGCGTCAAGGTCCAATGAGCAGTTCTTC
j_call: TRBJ2-3; d_call: .; v_call: TRBV5-1; clone_size: .; cdr3_aa: CASSLGGGTDTQYF; cdr3_nt: TGCGCCAGCAGCTTGGGTGGGGGCACAGATACGCAGTATTTT
j_call: TRBJ2-1; d_call: .; v_call: TRBV29-1; clone_size: .; cdr3_aa: CSVEAGSSYNEQFF; cdr3_nt: TGCAGCGTTGAGGCGGGTAGCTCCTACAATGAGCAGTTCTTC
j_call: TRBJ2-4; d_call: TRBD2; v_call: TRBV18; clone_size: few; cdr3_aa: CASSLPGKREDVKAKNIQYF; cdr3_nt: TGTGCCAGCTCCCTTCCAGGGAAACGGGAGGACGTGAAGGCCAAAAACATTCAGTACTTC
j_call: TRBJ2-3; d_call: .; v_call: TRBV27; clone_size: few; cdr3_aa: CASSPHSVTDTQYF; cdr3_nt: TGTGCCAGCAGTCCTCACAGTGTGACAGATACGCAGTATTTT
j_call: TRBJ2-3; d_call: TRBD2; v_call: TRBV27; clone_size: few; cdr3_aa: CASSLLAGGPRGTQYF; cdr3_nt: TGTGCCAGCAGTTTATTAGCGGGAGGGCCGCGGGGTACGCAGTATTTT
j_call: TRBJ2-4; d_call: TRBD1; v_call: TRBV19; clone_size: .; cdr3_aa: CASSITGGRTKNIQYF; cdr3_nt: TGTGCCAGTAGTATAACAGGGGGCCGGACCAAAAACATTCAGTACTTC
j_call: TRBJ2-7; d_call: .; v_call: TRBV11-2; clone_size: .; cdr3_aa: CASSLDWQGRNEQYF; cdr3_nt: TGTGCCAGCAGCTTAGATTGGCAGGGTAGGAACGAGCAGTACTTC
j_call: TRBJ2-1; d_call: TRBD1; v_call: TRBV7-2; clone_size: few; cdr3_aa: CASSSRDRGHLEQFF; cdr3_nt: TGTGCCAGCAGCTCGCGGGACAGGGGGCATCTTGAGCAGTTCTTC